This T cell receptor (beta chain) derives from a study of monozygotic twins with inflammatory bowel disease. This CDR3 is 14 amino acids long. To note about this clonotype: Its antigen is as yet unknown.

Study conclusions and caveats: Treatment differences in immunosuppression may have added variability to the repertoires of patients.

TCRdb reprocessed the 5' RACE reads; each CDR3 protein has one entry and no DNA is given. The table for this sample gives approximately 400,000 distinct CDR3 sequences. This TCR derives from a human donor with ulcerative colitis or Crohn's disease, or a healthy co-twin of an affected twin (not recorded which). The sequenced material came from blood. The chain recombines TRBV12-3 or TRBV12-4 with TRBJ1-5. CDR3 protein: CASCTGFSNQPQHF.